These 2 T cell receptor beta chains were all obtained from the same sample, sequenced in a study of cytomegalovirus exposure and HLA in healthy donors. The table came from immunoSEQ multiplex PCR; TCRdb's copy has only in-frame clones and leaves some out. Of fewer than 200,000 clones listed, about 90% are singletons. The sequencing input was PBMCs. Receptors were obtained from a woman younger than 30 in good health and CMV-seropositive.

This clone was detected only once. The chain joins TRBV27 to TRBJ2-7; TRBD1 matches at 11 bases. From germline, CDR1 is MNHEY and CDR2 SMNVEV (reference sequence). V lost 6 bases to trimming and J lost 4 bases; unmatched junction nucleotides: 8. CDR3 size: 15 residues. DNA of the CDR3: TGTGCCAGCAGCGCCGGGACAGGGGGTTTTTACGAGCAGTACTTC. As protein: CASSAGTGGFYEQYF.

This clone appeared a single time. The chain has TRBV5-1 and TRBJ2-3, with 9 positions matching TRBD2. Trimming removed 0 bases from V and 5 bases from J; junction bases left unmatched: 4. Germline V gene lookup returns CDR1 SGHRS and CDR2 YFSETQ. The CDR3 is 15 residues long. This CDR3 is CASSLGGGAEDTQYF. Here the CDR3 DNA reads TGCGCCAGCAGCTTGGGCGGGGGGGCAGAAGATACGCAGTATTTT.